These 17 T cell receptor beta chains share one sample of origin, sequenced in a study of CD8 T cells in Susac syndrome. Random-hexamer reverse transcription was applied to about 0.5 to 1 ug RNA. TCRdb re-analysed the immunoSEQ multiplex PCR reads in MiXCR, keeping a single row per CDR3 protein. The sample carries roughly 170,000 distinct CDR3 sequences, around 93% recorded once. The specimen sequenced was CD4+ T cells from PBMCs. The origin of the receptors is a human donor with multiple sclerosis.

This chain links TRBV6-5 with TRBJ2-7; 10 bases fit TRBD1. Trimming took 2 bases from V and 1 from J; bases not matched to a gene: 5. From germline, CDR1 is MNHEY and CDR2 SVGAGI. The CDR3 loop spans 16 amino acids. CDR3 residues: CASSYTGTGVSYEQYF. As DNA, the CDR3 is TGTGCCAGCAGTTACACCGGGACAGGGGTATCCTACGAGCAGTACTTC.

The chain has TRBV28 and TRBJ2-2; no clear D gene. CDR1 is MDHEN and CDR2 is SYDVKM in the germline V gene. V shed 2 bases and J shed 6 bases, with 13 bases lying between them. CDR3 length: 15 amino acids. This CDR3 reads CASSLAGFVAGELFF. The CDR3 DNA reads TGTGCCAGCAGTTTAGCAGGTTTTGTGGCCGGGGAGCTGTTTTTT.

A single count supports this clonotype. The chain links TRBV6-9 to TRBJ2-7; TRBD2 matches 13 bases. The germline CDR1 and CDR2 sequences are MNHGY and SVAAGI. Trimming cost V 4 bases and J 9 bases; bases outside gene matches: 12. The CDR3 contains 16 residues. In DNA form, the CDR3 reads TGTGCCAGCAGTTTTTTCCCCCAACTAGCGGGGGGGATGCAGTACTTC. It is translated as CASSFFPQLAGGMQYF.

The chain joins TRBV5-1 to TRBJ2-7; 7 nucleotides match TRBD2. This CDR3 contains 13 residues. The germline CDR1 and CDR2 sequences are SGHRS and YFSETQ. After removal of 3 bases from V and 2 bases from J, the junction contained 2 bases not matched to a gene. CDR3 DNA: TGCGCCAGCAGCTCTGGACTAGCCTACGAGCAGTACTTC. Translated: CASSSGLAYEQYF.

V gene TRBV3-1 combines with J gene TRBJ2-1; 12 bases align to TRBD2. Trimming at V came to 2 bases and at J to 1 base, leaving 3 bases not matched to a gene. This CDR3 has 17 residues. Germline CDR1 and CDR2: LGHDT and YNNKEL (reference sequence). The CDR3 is CASSQRLAGVSYNEQFF. The CDR3 DNA is TGTGCCAGCAGCCAACGACTAGCGGGAGTATCCTACAATGAGCAGTTCTTC.

The CDR3 DNA reads TGCAGCGTTGCACCGGGGGGGCTAACATATGAGCAGTTCTTC. This codes for CSVAPGGLTYEQFF. V and J are TRBV29-1 and TRBJ2-1; TRBD2 aligns across 8 bases. This CDR3 spans 14 amino acids. Unmatched junction bases numbered 10, after V lost 4 bases and J lost 8 bases. Looked up from germline, CDR1 is SQVTM and CDR2 is ANQGSEA.

The chain joins TRBV4-3 to TRBJ2-7; 10 nucleotides align to TRBD2. Germline CDR1 and CDR2: LGHNA and YSLEER. The CDR3 runs to 15 residues. Trimming removed 0 bases from V and 3 bases from J; junction bases left unmatched: 2. The CDR3 region has the DNA TGCGCCAGCAGCCAAGATCTAGCGGGGGACTACGAGCAGTACTTC. Translation gives CASSQDLAGDYEQYF.

The chain is built from TRBV12-3 or TRBV12-4 and TRBJ1-5, with unresolved D. Trimming cost V 6 bases and J 0 bases, with 9 bases left between them. The CDR3 totals 14 residues. This chain's CDR3 is CASSPDYSNQPQHF. The CDR3 DNA is TGTGCCAGCAGCCCCGATTATAGCAATCAGCCCCAGCATTTT.

V gene TRBV12-3 or TRBV12-4 combines with J gene TRBJ1-3, with D hard to call. The germline V and J ends were trimmed by 5 bases and 0 bases, with 14 bases remaining between them. The CDR3 runs to 16 residues. This chain's CDR3 is CASSRLDASSGNTIYF. CDR3 DNA sequence: TGTGCCAGCAGTCGCCTCGACGCGAGCTCTGGAAACACCATATATTTT.

This chain uses TRBV14 with TRBJ1-2; D is ambiguous. V shed 0 bases and J shed 8 bases, with 16 bases lying between them. Germline V lookup: CDR1 SGHDN, CDR2 FVKESK. The CDR3 loop spans 15 amino acids. CDR3 bases: TGTGCCAGCAGCCAAGACGCGGCATCGGTGAACGGCTACACCTTC. It yields the protein CASSQDAASVNGYTF.

The rearrangement links TRBV7-3 to TRBJ2-3, with a weak D call TRBD1 (6 bases). The CDR3 sequence is 14 residues long. Germline CDR1 and CDR2: SGHTA and FQGTGA. Trimming took 1 base from V and 4 from J, leaving 9 bases between them. In nucleotides, the CDR3 is TGTGCCAGCAGCTTAAACAGGGCTCCAGATACGCAGTATTTT. This codes for CASSLNRAPDTQYF.

CDR3 protein: CASSSDGKLNQPQHF. DNA for the CDR3: TGTGCCAGCAGTTCGGACGGAAAACTCAATCAGCCCCAGCATTTT. The chain carries TRBV28 and TRBJ1-5; no firm D call. V was clipped by 4 bases and J by 3 bases, with 13 bases between them. From germline, CDR1 is MDHEN and CDR2 SYDVKM. This CDR3 spans 15 amino acids.

The V and J genes are TRBV11-2 and TRBJ2-5; D is perhaps TRBD2 (6 bases). Trimming took off 2 bases at V and 4 bases at J, with 11 bases between the two ends. The CDR3 spans 14 residues. Germline V lookup: CDR1 SGHAT, CDR2 FQNNGV. The CDR3 DNA is TGTGCCAGCAGCTTAAATGACGGGAGAGAGACCCAGTACTTC. Its translation: CASSLNDGRETQYF.

The genes are TRBV24-1 and TRBJ2-1, with 11 bases that match TRBD1. Germline V lookup: CDR1 KGHDR, CDR2 SFDVKD. V lost 4 bases, J lost 4 bases, and 5 bases stayed unmatched. The CDR3 totals 16 residues. Written as DNA, the CDR3 is TGTGCCACCAGTGACCCGGGACAGGGGGGTTACAATGAGCAGTTCTTC. It codes for CATSDPGQGGYNEQFF.

This clonotype was detected once. This sequence joins TRBV5-1 and TRBJ2-7, with 7 bases identical to TRBD2. V shed 4 bases, J shed 4 bases, and the junction held 8 bases outside the gene matches. Germline CDR1 reads SGHRS; CDR2 reads YFSETQ. The CDR3 has 14 residues. CDR3 in DNA: TGCGCCAGCAGCCCAACTAGCGAGAGATACGAGCAGTACTTC. Amino acids: CASSPTSERYEQYF.

The chain joins TRBV7-2 to TRBJ2-1; D might be TRBD1 (6 bases). Germline loops: CDR1 SGHTA, CDR2 FQGNSA. CDR3 length: 14 amino acids. V gave up 5 bases and J gave up 2 bases, with 10 bases separating them. This chain's CDR3 is CASSLRQAYNEQFF. DNA for the CDR3: TGTGCCAGCAGCCTCCGACAGGCCTACAATGAGCAGTTCTTC.

The chain joins TRBV18 to TRBJ2-1, with D possibly being TRBD2 (7 bases). The germline V gene has CDR1 KGHSH and CDR2 LQKENI. V gave up 2 bases and J gave up 8 bases, with 13 bases separating them. This CDR3 comprises 14 residues. The CDR3 bases are TGTGCCAGCTCACCAATTGGGGGGGCGGATGAGCAGTTCTTC. Translation: CASSPIGGADEQFF.